This entry lists 26 T cell receptor beta chains sequenced from one sample in a study of T-cell reconstitution after alpha-beta-depleted transplantation in children. Preparing the TCRbeta library involved the use of unique molecular identifiers. Using its own MiXCR run on the PCR reads, TCRdb lists one record per CDR3 protein. The table lists around 450,000 distinct CDR3 sequences, 10% of them singletons, with about 2% in the top ten. Here the sequenced sample was PBMCs, taken before TCRalphabeta/CD19-depleted stem cell transplant. Receptors were obtained from a child aged 2-15 years with inherited bone marrow failure, due to receive a stem cell transplant.

This clonotype was recorded at least ten times. The chain has TRBV7-8 and TRBJ2-7, with D uncertain. This CDR3 spans 15 amino acids. Germline assignment: CDR1 SGHVS and CDR2 FQNEAQ. V was clipped by 1 base and J by 2 bases, with 12 bases between them. This chain's CDR3 is CASSLDNLPTYEQYF. CDR3 in DNA: TGTGCCAGCAGCTTAGATAATCTCCCCACCTACGAGCAGTACTTC. Using reference TRBV7-8 and TRBJ2-7 for the parts outside the CDR3, the full variable domain is GAGVSQSPRYKVAKRGQDVALRCDPISGHVSLFWYQQALGQGPEFLTYFQNEAQLDKSGLPSDRFFAERPEGSVSTLKIQRTQQEDSAVYLCASSLDNLPTYEQYFGPGTRLTVT.

The rearrangement links TRBV20-1 to TRBJ2-7, with 7 bases fitting TRBD1. CDR1 is DFQATT, CDR2 SNEGSKA, per germline (reference sequence). The length of the CDR3 is 14 residues. V lost 6 bases and J lost 9; bases outside the gene matches: 17. The CDR3 DNA reads TGCAGTGCAACGCCCCGGGACAGTGACAAGGGGCAGTACTTC. Amino acid sequence: CSATPRDSDKGQYF.

This clonotype was observed at least ten times. The V gene is TRBV12-3 or TRBV12-4, the J gene TRBJ1-3, with D hard to call. The CDR3 length is 13 residues. Trimming pared 3 bases from V and 5 bases from J, leaving 8 bases between. The CDR3: CASSLAQRNTIYF. The CDR3 bases are TGTGCCAGCAGTTTGGCACAGCGAAACACCATATATTTT.

As regards this clonotype: A read error may be the cause here, since a much bigger clone is one base away. The chain joins TRBV5-5 to TRBJ2-7, with D possibly TRBD1 on 5 matching bases. Deletions cut 3 bases from V and 4 bases from J, with 14 bases between. The length of the CDR3 is 14 residues. CDR1 and CDR2 from the germline V gene are SGHKS and YYEKEE (reference sequence). The CDR3 protein is CASSYHWGTYEQYF. The CDR3 coding sequence is TGTGCCAGCAGCTATCATTGGGGCACTTACGAGCAGTACTTC.

This clonotype has a count of ten or more. This chain joins TRBV15 and TRBJ2-3; no reliable D call. CDR1 and CDR2 from the germline V gene are LNHNV and YYDKDF (reference sequence). Trimming shortened V by 5 bases and J by 0 bases, and 9 bases separated the two germline ends. The CDR3 consists of 14 residues. CDR3 bases: TGTGCCACCAGCCGCCCCGGTAGCACAGATACGCAGTATTTT. Protein product: CATSRPGSTDTQYF.

This clonotype was detected many times. J is TRBJ2-2 and V is TRBV5-6, with TRBD2 identical over 9 bases. The CDR3 covers 20 residues. From germline, CDR1 is SGHDT and CDR2 YYEEEE. V lost 7 bases and J lost 4; bases outside the gene matches: 23. The CDR3 bases are TGTGCCAGCGTTCGATCCCCCGGCTTAGCGGGAGCTTTCGGCACCGGGGAGCTGTTTTTT. This translates into CASVRSPGLAGAFGTGELFF.

The rearrangement uses TRBV12-3 or TRBV12-4 and TRBJ2-1; TRBD2 agrees at 9 bases. The length of the CDR3 is 14 residues. Trimming at V came to 6 bases and at J to 4 bases, leaving 4 bases not matched to a gene. CDR3 coding DNA: TGTGCCAGCAGAGGGACTAGCAGTTACAATGAGCAGTTCTTC. This encodes CASRGTSSYNEQFF.

The sample holds a few counts of this clonotype. This rearrangement joins TRBV15 to TRBJ1-2; unclear D gene. CDR1 is LNHNV and CDR2 is YYDKDF in the germline V gene (reference sequence). The CDR3 extends over 13 amino acids. Between the trimmed V and J ends, which lost 1 base and 12 bases, there was a span of 15 bases. The CDR3 DNA reads TGTGCCACCAGCAGAGCGACCGGCCACCCAAACACCTTC. The encoded protein is CATSRATGHPNTF.

Regarding this clonotype: This clone may be a read error of a much larger clone one base away. The chain joins TRBV6-5 to TRBJ1-1; D may be TRBD1 (5 bases). The CDR3 contains 17 residues. V lost 4 bases, J lost 3 bases, and 21 bases lay in between. The germline gives CDR1 MNHEY, CDR2 SVGAGI. Written as DNA, the CDR3 is TGTGCCAGCAGTTGCCATGTCGGGACGGATCAGCACACTGAAGCTTTCTTT. Protein sequence: CASSCHVGTDQHTEAFF.

With regard to this clonotype: Just one base apart from a much larger clone, this may be a read error. V gene TRBV2 combines with J gene TRBJ1-1, with TRBD1 identical over 11 bases. The CDR3 is made up of 16 amino acids. From germline, CDR1 is SNHLY and CDR2 FYNNEI. CDR3 residues: CASSVNGQGADTEDFF. DNA for the CDR3: TGTGCCAGCAGTGTGAACGGACAGGGGGCCGACACTGAAGATTTCTTT.

This clonotype occurred a few times. The chain has TRBV7-9 and TRBJ2-3, with D uncertain. V was clipped by 4 bases and J by 3 bases, with 20 bases between them. This CDR3 is built from 17 residues. Germline CDR1 and CDR2: SEHNR and FQNEAQ (reference sequence). CDR3 in DNA: TGTGCCAGCAGCTACCCGAGACAAACCCGTACGACAGATACGCAGTATTTT. Protein sequence: CASSYPRQTRTTDTQYF.

CDR3 amino acids: CASSIGQGDDEQFF. As DNA, the CDR3 is TGTGCCAGTAGTATCGGGCAGGGCGACGATGAGCAGTTCTTC. The chain carries TRBV19 and TRBJ2-1, with D possibly matching TRBD1 (5 bases). Trimming cost V 3 bases and J 8 bases, with 14 bases left between them. The CDR3 covers 14 residues. CDR1 is LNHDA, CDR2 SQIVND, per germline (reference sequence).

The rearrangement links TRBV20-1 to TRBJ1-1, with 7 bases identical to TRBD1. There are 14 residues in the CDR3. J gave up 11 bases and V 4 bases, and 16 bases lay outside the gene matches. The germline V gene encodes CDR1 DFQATT and CDR2 SNEGSKA (reference sequence). The CDR3 is CSATRQGMEIEAFF. The CDR3 nucleotides are TGCAGTGCTACGCGACAGGGCATGGAGATTGAGGCTTTCTTT.

About this clonotype: A junction boundary mismatches the germline segment, possibly from a read error. The genes are TRBV5-6 and TRBJ1-4; D is perhaps TRBD1 (6 bases). CDR3 length: 15 residues. The germline CDR1 and CDR2 sequences are SGHDT and YYEEEE. The CDR3 region is CASSITGSAGENLFF. The CDR3 DNA sequence: TGTGCCAGCAGCATCACAGGGTCGGCAGGTGAAAACCTGTTTTTT. The variable domain in full, with the rest retrieved from reference TRBV5-6 and TRBJ1-4, is DAGVTQSPTHLIKTRGQQVTLRCSPKSGHDTVSWYQQALGQGPQFIFQYYEEEERQRGNFPDRFSGHQFPNYSSELNVNALLLGDSALYLCASSITGSAGENLFFGSGTQLSVL.

This clonotype was seen ten or more times. The chain is built from TRBV20-1 and TRBJ2-3; weak D call: TRBD1 (5 bases). V lost 4 bases to trimming and J lost 1 base, with 12 bases between them. The germline V gene encodes CDR1 DFQATT and CDR2 SNEGSKA (reference sequence). This CDR3 region has 14 residues. DNA of the CDR3: TGCAGTGCTATGCGACAGTTACGCACAGATACGCAGTATTTT. This sequence encodes CSAMRQLRTDTQYF.

This clonotype was recorded at least ten times. This chain uses TRBV7-8 with TRBJ2-5; TRBD2 is a possible D gene (6 bases). The CDR3 has 18 residues. The ends were cut back, 1 base at V and 1 base at J, with 19 bases in the middle. Looked up from germline, CDR1 is SGHVS and CDR2 is FQNEAQ. The CDR3 here is CASSLVVYSGGIQETQYF. The CDR3 DNA follows: TGTGCCAGCAGCTTAGTGGTGTACTCCGGGGGTATCCAAGAGACCCAGTACTTC. Using reference TRBV7-8 and TRBJ2-5 for the parts outside the CDR3, the full variable domain is GAGVSQSPRYKVAKRGQDVALRCDPISGHVSLFWYQQALGQGPEFLTYFQNEAQLDKSGLPSDRFFAERPEGSVSTLKIQRTQQEDSAVYLCASSLVVYSGGIQETQYFGPGTRLLVL.

This clonotype was found a few times. The chain recombines TRBV5-4 with TRBJ2-7; 9 bases are a match to TRBD1. There are 17 residues in the CDR3. Per germline, CDR1 SGHNT and CDR2 YYREEE (reference sequence). Losses at the gene ends were 3 bases for V and 1 base for J; bases not matched to a gene: 11. Here the CDR3 DNA reads TGTGCCAGCAGCTCTGGGGGACAGGGAGGGGTGTCCTACGAGCAGTACTTC. Its protein is CASSSGGQGGVSYEQYF.

The table lists this clonotype with a few counts. This may be a read error, as it is one base from a much larger clone. This rearrangement joins TRBV29-1 to TRBJ2-1; no definite D call. Germline V CDR1 and CDR2: SQVTM, ANQGSEA. Between the trimmed V and J ends, which lost 3 bases and 5 bases, there was a span of 2 bases. This CDR3 has 10 amino acids. In DNA, the CDR3 is TGCAGCGTTGAGGACAATGAGCAGTTCTTC. Amino acids: CSVEDNEQFF.

Ten or more counts support this clonotype. J is TRBJ1-5 and V is TRBV9; 8 bases are shared with TRBD1. V trimming: 5 bases; J trimming: 4 bases; junction bases outside the gene matches: 5. This CDR3 is 14 amino acids long. The V gene's germline CDR1 is SGDLS and CDR2 YYNGEE. DNA for the CDR3: TGTGCCAGCAGTGGGACAGGTTCAAATCAGCCCCAGCATTTT. Encoded protein: CASSGTGSNQPQHF.

This clonotype was observed many times. The genes are TRBV20-1 and TRBJ1-5; D perhaps matches TRBD1 (5 bases). V was shortened by 1 base and J by 5 bases, with 18 bases between the two germline ends. The length of the CDR3 is 16 residues. Germline loops: CDR1 DFQATT, CDR2 SNEGSKA (reference sequence). This chain's CDR3 is CSARGGNREGDQPQHF. The CDR3 coding sequence is TGCAGTGCTAGAGGGGGGAATCGGGAGGGCGATCAGCCCCAGCATTTT.

CDR3 sequence reads: CASSPSGAGNGGEQFF. As DNA, the CDR3 is TGTGCCAGCAGCCCCTCCGGGGCGGGAAATGGCGGGGAGCAGTTCTTC. The V call is TRBV7-2, the J call TRBJ2-1; the D gene is possibly TRBD2 (6 bases). The length of the CDR3 is 16 residues. Trimming pared 5 bases from V and 10 bases from J, leaving 24 bases between. From germline, CDR1 is SGHTA and CDR2 FQGNSA. The full variable domain, rest sourced from reference TRBV7-2 and TRBJ2-1, is GAGVSQSPSNKVTEKGKDVELRCDPISGHTALYWYRQSLGQGLEFLIYFQGNSAPDKSGLPSDRFSAERTGGSVSTLTIQRTQQEDSAVYLCASSPSGAGNGGEQFFGPGTRLTVL.

J is TRBJ2-3 and V is TRBV24-1; no definite D call. Germline V gene lookup returns CDR1 KGHDR and CDR2 SFDVKD. V lost 4 bases to trimming and J lost 0 bases, with 4 bases between them. The CDR3 has 13 amino acids. The CDR3 DNA reads as TGTGCCACCAGTGAGAGCAGCACAGATACGCAGTATTTT. This sequence encodes CATSESSTDTQYF.

Turning to this clonotype: A single base separates this from a much larger clone, so it may be a read error. The gene calls are TRBV3-1 and TRBJ2-1; either TRBD1 or TRBD2 may fit D (5 bases each). This CDR3 is 17 amino acids long. Trimming took 0 bases from V and 9 from J, leaving 21 bases between them. Germline lookup yields CDR1 LGHDT and CDR2 YNNKEL (reference sequence). CDR3 DNA sequence: TGTGCCAGCAGCCAAGATATAGGCGCGGGCTGGGGGATTGAGCAGTTCTTC. Its translation is CASSQDIGAGWGIEQFF.

At least ten counts were recorded for this clonotype. The chain employs TRBV7-2 and TRBJ2-2, with D possibly called TRBD1 or TRBD2 (5 bases each). From germline, CDR1 is SGHTA and CDR2 FQGNSA. V was trimmed by 4 bases and J by 5 bases, leaving 17 bases between them. The CDR3 is made up of 16 amino acids. The CDR3: CASSYDPGRGTGELFF. CDR3 sequence (DNA): TGTGCCAGCAGCTACGACCCGGGACGAGGGACCGGGGAGCTGTTTTTT.

In this sample, this clonotype turned up a few times. The genes are TRBV18 and TRBJ2-2, with 10 bases lining up with TRBD2. Germline CDR1 reads KGHSH; CDR2 reads LQKENI. With 3 bases clipped from V and 7 bases from J, the junction kept 5 bases outside the gene matches. The CDR3 covers 15 residues. CDR3 loop: CASSPGTSAVGELFF. In DNA, the CDR3 is TGTGCCAGCTCACCTGGGACTAGCGCGGTCGGGGAGCTGTTTTTT.

This clonotype was observed at least ten times. The chain links TRBV4-2 to TRBJ2-7; 7 bases match TRBD2. Germline V lookup: CDR1 LGHNA, CDR2 YNFKEQ. This CDR3 spans 16 amino acids. After removal of 0 bases from V and 3 bases from J, the junction contained 8 bases not matched to a gene. The CDR3 protein is CASSQDREGTLYEQYF. CDR3 DNA: TGTGCCAGCAGCCAAGACAGGGAGGGGACGCTCTACGAGCAGTACTTC.